This TCR beta chain comes out of a study of control samples from healthy donors and cancer patients. The CDR3 has 15 amino acids. The V and J ends lost 7 bases and 3 bases, in that order; junction bases with no gene match: 10. Germline-derived CDR1 and CDR2 are LNHDA and SQIVND (reference sequence). The protocol was immunoSEQ multiplex PCR, while the TCRdb copy is restricted to in-frame clones and leaves out a portion. The data contain over 120,000 clones, 80% to 95% of them singletons. This chain uses TRBV19 with TRBJ1-2; 8 bases fit TRBD1. The clonotype was recovered from a man younger than 45 in good health. The sample was blood. The CDR3 DNA reads TGTGCCAGTACCTCCCCGTCAGGGGGCGACTATGGCTACACCTTC. It translates to CASTSPSGGDYGYTF.